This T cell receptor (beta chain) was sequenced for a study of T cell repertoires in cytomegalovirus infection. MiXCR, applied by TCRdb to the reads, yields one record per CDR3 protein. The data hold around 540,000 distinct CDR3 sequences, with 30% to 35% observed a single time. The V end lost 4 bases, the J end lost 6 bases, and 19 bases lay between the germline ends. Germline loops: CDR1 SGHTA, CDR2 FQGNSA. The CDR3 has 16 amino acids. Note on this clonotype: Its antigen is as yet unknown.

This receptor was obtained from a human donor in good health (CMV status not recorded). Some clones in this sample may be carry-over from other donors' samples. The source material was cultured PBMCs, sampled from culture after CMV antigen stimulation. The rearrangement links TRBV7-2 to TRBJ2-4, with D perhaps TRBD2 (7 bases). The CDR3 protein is CASSSRWGGLGNIQYF. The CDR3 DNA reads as TGTGCCAGCAGCTCCCGATGGGGGGGCTTGGGAAACATTCAGTACTTC. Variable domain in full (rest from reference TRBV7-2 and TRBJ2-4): GAGVSQSPSNKVTEKGKDVELRCDPISGHTALYWYRQSLGQGLEFLIYFQGNSAPDKSGLPSDRFSAERTGGSVSTLTIQRTQQEDSAVYLCASSSRWGGLGNIQYFGAGTRLSVL.